This T cell receptor beta chain was identified during a study of cytomegalovirus exposure and HLA in healthy donors. Background on the study: T cells numbering around 200 million yielded some 110 million unique TCR beta sequences in an earlier analysis. General study points: Later, TCR association rates were found to vary by HLA locus, highest for DRB1 and lowest for HLA-C. Accurate prediction of HLA-A and HLA-B alleles (for most subjects) was reportedly achieved from TCR beta sequences.

A remark on this clone: Its antigen is not identified.

The V gene's germline CDR1 is SEHNR and CDR2 FQNEAQ (reference sequence). CDR3 length equals 12 residues. Between the trimmed V and J ends, which lost 5 bases and 10 bases, there was a span of 12 bases. Researchers ran the PCR with 60 Vbeta and 13 Jbeta primers. The assay was immunoSEQ multiplex PCR, and TCRdb's table has in-frame clones only and misses some. This table holds tens of thousands of clones, about 76% found once. Source material: PBMCs. This TCR derives from a woman aged 35 to 49 in good health and CMV-seropositive. V is TRBV7-9 and J is TRBJ2-4; the D is unclear. This CDR3 is CASSAPLGIQYF. The CDR3 coding sequence is TGTGCCAGCAGCGCCCCCCTCGGTATTCAGTACTTC.